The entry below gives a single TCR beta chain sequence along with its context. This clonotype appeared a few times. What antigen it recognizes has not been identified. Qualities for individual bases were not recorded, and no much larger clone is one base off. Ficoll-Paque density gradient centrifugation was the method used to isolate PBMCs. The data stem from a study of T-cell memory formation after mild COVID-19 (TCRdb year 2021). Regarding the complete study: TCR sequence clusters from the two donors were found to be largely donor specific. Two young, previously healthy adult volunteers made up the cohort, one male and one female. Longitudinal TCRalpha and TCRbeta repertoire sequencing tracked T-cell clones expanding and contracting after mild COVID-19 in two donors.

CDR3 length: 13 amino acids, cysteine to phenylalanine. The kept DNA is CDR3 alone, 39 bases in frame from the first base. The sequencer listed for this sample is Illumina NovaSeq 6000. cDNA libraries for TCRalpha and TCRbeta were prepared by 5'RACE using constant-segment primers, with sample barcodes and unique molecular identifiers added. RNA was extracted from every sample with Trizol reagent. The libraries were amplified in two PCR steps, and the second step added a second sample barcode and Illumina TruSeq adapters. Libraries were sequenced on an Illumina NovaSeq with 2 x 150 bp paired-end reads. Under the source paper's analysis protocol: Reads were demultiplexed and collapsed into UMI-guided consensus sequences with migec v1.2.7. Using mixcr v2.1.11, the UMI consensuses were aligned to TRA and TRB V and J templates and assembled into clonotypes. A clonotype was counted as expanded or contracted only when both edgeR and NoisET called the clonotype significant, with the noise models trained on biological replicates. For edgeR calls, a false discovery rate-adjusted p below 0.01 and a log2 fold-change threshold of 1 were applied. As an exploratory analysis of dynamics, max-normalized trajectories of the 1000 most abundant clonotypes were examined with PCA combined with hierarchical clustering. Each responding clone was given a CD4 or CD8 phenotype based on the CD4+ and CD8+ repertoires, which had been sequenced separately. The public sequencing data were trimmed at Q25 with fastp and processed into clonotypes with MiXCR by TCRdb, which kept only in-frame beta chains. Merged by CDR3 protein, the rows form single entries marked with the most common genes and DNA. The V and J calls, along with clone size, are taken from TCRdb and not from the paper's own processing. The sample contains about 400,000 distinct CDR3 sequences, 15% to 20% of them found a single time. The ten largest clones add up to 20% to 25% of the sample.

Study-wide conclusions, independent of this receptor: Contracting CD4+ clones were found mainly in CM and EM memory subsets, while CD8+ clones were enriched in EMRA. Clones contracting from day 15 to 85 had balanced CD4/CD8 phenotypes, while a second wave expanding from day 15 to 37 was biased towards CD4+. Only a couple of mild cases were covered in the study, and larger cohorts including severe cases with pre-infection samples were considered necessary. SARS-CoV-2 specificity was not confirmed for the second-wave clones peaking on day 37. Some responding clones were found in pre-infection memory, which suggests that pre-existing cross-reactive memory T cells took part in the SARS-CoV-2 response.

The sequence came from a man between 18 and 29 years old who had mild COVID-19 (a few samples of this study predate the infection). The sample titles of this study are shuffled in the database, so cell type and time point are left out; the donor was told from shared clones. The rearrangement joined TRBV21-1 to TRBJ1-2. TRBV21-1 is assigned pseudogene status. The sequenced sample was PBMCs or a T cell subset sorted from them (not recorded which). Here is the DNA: TGTGCCAGCAGCAAGTTACGGAGTCGAGGCTACACCTTC. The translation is CASSKLRSRGYTF.